The subject of this entry is one T cell receptor (beta chain). Its antigen is undetermined. V shed 5 bases, J shed 4 bases, and the junction held 3 bases outside the gene matches. There are 13 residues in the CDR3. Germline values: CDR1 SGHAT, CDR2 FQNNGV. For sequencing, patients were chosen who had shown expansion of CD8+CD57+ cells by flow cytometry. According to the study, genomic DNA was the template for TCR beta VDJ and CDR3 profiling. MiXCR was run by TCRdb on the reads, yielding one entry per CDR3 protein. The sample shows about 95,000 distinct CDR3 sequences, around 62% of them seen only once. The sample is drawn from a study of CD8+CD57+ T cells in acquired aplastic anemia. General observations from the study: Shared by patients and controls, fewer than 30 CD8+ CDR3s were abundant in patients.

Specimen: sorted CD4+, CD8+, or CD8+CD57+ T cells (not recorded which) from PBMCs. The TCR comes from a human donor with aplastic anemia. This chain links TRBV11-2 with TRBJ1-2, with 8 bases matching TRBD1. CDR3 amino acids: CASSAGTGYGYTF. CDR3 in DNA: TGTGCCAGCAGCGCCGGGACAGGCTATGGCTACACCTTC.